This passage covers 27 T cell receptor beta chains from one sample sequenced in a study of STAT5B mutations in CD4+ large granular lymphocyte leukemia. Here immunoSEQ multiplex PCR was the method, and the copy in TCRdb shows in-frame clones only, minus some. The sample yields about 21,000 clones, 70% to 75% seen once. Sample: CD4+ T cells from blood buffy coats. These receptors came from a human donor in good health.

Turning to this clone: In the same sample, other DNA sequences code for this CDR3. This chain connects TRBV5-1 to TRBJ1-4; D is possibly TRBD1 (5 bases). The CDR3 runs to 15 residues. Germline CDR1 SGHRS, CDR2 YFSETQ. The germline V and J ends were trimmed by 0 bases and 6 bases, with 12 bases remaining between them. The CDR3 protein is CASSLAGTVDEKLFF. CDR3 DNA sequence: TGCGCCAGCAGCTTGGCCGGGACGGTGGATGAAAAACTGTTTTTT. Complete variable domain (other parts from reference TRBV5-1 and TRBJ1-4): KAGVTQTPRYLIKTRGQQVTLSCSPISGHRSVSWYQQTPGQGLQFLFEYFSETQRNKGNFPGRFSGRQFSNSRSEMNVSTLELGDSALYLCASSLAGTVDEKLFFGSGTQLSVL.

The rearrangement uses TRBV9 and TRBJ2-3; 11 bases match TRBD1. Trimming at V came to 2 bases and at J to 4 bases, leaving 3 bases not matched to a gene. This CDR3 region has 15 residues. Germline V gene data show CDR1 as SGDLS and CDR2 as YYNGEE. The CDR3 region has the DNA TGTGCCAGCAGCGTGGACAGGGGGCTTGCAGATACGCAGTATTTT. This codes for CASSVDRGLADTQYF.

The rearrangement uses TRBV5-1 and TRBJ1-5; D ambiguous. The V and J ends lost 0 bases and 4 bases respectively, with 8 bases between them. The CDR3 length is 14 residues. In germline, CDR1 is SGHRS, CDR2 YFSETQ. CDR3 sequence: CASSLDTPNQPQHF. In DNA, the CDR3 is TGCGCCAGCAGCTTGGACACACCAAATCAGCCCCAGCATTTT.

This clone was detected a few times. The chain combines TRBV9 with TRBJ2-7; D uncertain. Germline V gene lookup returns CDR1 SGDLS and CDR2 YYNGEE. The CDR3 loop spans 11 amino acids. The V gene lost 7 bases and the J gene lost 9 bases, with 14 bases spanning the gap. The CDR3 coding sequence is TGTGCCAGCGGGTCTTCCACGGTGCAGTACTTC. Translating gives CASGSSTVQYF.

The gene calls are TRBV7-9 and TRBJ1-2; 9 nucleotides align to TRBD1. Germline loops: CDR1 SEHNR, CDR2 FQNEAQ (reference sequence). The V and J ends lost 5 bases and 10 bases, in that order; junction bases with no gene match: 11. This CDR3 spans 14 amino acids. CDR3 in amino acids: CASSVPGQGAIYTF. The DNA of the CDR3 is TGTGCCAGCAGCGTCCCGGGACAGGGAGCTATCTACACCTTC.

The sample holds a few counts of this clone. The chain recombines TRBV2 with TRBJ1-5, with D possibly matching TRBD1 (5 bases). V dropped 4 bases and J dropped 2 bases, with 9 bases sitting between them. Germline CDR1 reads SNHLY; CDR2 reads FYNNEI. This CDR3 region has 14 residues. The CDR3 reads CASSGDLGNQPQHF. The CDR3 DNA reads TGTGCCAGCAGTGGGGACCTCGGCAATCAGCCCCAGCATTTT.

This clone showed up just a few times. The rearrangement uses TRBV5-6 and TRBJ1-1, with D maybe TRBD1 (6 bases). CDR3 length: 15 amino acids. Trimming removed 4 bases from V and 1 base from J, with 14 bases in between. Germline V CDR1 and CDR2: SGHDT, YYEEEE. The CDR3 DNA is TGTGCCAGCAGCGCGATGACAGGCAAGAACACTGAAGCTTTCTTT. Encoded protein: CASSAMTGKNTEAFF. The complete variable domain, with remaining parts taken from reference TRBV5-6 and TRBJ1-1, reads DAGVTQSPTHLIKTRGQQVTLRCSPKSGHDTVSWYQQALGQGPQFIFQYYEEEERQRGNFPDRFSGHQFPNYSSELNVNALLLGDSALYLCASSAMTGKNTEAFFGQGTRLTVV.

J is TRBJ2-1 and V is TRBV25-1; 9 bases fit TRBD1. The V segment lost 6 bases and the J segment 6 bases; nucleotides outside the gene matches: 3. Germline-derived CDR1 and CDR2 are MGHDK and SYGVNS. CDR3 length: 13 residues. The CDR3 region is CASRDRGGNEQFF. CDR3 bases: TGTGCCAGCAGGGACAGGGGAGGCAATGAGCAGTTCTTC.

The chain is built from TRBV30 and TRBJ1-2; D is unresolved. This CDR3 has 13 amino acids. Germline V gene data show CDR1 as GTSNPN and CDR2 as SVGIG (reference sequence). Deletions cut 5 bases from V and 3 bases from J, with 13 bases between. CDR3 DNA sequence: TGTGCCTGGGGAGCCACGCACCACTATGGCTACACCTTC. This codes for CAWGATHHYGYTF.

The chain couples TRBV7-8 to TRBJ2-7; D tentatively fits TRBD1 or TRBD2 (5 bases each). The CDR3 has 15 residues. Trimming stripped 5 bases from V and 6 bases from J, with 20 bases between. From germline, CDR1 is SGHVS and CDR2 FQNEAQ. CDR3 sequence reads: CASSQRGLPGFEQYF. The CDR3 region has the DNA TGTGCCAGCAGCCAAAGGGGATTACCGGGGTTCGAGCAGTACTTC.

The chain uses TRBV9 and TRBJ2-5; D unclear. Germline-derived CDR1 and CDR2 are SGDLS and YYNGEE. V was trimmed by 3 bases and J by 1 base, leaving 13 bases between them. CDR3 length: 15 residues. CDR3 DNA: TGTGCCAGCAGCGACCCTTTGGAGCCCCAAGAGACCCAGTACTTC. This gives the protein CASSDPLEPQETQYF.

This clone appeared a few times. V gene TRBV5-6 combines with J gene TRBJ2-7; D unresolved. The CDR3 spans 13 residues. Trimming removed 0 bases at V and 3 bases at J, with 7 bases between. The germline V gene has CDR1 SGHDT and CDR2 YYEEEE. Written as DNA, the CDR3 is TGTGCCAGCAGCTTGGGCTTTCGCTACGAGCAGTACTTC. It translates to CASSLGFRYEQYF.

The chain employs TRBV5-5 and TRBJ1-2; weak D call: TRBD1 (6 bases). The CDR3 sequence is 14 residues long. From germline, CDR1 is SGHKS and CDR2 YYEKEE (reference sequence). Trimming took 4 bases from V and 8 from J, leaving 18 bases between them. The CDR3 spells CASSLLWGGGGYTF. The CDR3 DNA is TGTGCCAGCAGCCTCCTATGGGGGGGCGGAGGCTACACCTTC.

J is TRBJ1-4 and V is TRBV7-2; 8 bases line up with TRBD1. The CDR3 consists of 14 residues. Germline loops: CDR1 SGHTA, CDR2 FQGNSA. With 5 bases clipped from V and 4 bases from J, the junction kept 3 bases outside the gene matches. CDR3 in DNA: TGTGCCAGCAGCAACACAGGGGGTAATGAAAAACTGTTTTTT. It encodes CASSNTGGNEKLFF.

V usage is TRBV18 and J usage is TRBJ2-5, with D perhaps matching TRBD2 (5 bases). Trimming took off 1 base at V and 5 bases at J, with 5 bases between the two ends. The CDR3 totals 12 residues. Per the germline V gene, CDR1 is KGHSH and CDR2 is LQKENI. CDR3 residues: CASSPQRETQYF. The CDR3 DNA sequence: TGTGCCAGCTCACCACAGCGGGAGACCCAGTACTTC. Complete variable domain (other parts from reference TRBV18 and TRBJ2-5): NAGVMQNPRHLVRRRGQEARLRCSPMKGHSHVYWYRQLPEEGLKFMVYLQKENIIDESGMPKERFSAEFPKEGPSILRIQQVVRGDSAAYFCASSPQRETQYFGPGTRLLVL.

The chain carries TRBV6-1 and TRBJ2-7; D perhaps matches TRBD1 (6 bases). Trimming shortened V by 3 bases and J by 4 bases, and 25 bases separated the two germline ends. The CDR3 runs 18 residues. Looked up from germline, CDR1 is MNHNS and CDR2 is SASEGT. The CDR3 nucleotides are TGTGCCAGCAGTGACGACAGGACCCCCTTGAGTGTCCTTTACGAGCAGTACTTC. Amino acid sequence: CASSDDRTPLSVLYEQYF.

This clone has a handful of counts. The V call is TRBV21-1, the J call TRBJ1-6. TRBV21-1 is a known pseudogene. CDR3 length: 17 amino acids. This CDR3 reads CASSKGGGTADNSPLHF. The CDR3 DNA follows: TGTGCCAGCAGCAAAGGGGGGGGCACAGCCGATAATTCACCCCTCCACTTT.

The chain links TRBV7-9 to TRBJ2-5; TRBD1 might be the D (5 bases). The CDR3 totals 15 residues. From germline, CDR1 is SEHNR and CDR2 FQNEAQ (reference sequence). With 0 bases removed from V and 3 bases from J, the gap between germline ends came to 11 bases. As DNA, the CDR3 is TGTGCCAGCAGCTTAGCGATGGCAGGGAAAGAGACCCAGTACTTC. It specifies CASSLAMAGKETQYF.

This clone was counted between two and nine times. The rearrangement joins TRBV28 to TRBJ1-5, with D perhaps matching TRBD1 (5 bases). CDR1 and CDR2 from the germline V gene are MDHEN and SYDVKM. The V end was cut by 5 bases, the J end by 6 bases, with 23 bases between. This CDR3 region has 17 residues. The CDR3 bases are TGTGCCAGCAGTGGGAGTCTGGAGGGCATCCAGGGTCAGCCCCAGCATTTT. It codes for CASSGSLEGIQGQPQHF.

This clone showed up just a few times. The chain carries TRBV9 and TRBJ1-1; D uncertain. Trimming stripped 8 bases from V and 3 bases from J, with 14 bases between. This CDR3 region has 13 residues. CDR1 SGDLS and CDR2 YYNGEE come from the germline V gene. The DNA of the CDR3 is TGTGCCAGTGAGACACCAGTGGACACTGAAGCTTTCTTT. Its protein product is CASETPVDTEAFF.

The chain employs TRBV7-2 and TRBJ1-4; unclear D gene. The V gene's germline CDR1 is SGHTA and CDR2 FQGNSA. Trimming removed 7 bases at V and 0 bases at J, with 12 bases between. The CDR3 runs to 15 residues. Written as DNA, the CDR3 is TGTGCCAGCACTAAGGGAATTGCAACTAATGAAAAACTGTTTTTT. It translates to CASTKGIATNEKLFF.

The CDR3 DNA reads TGTGCCAGCAGCACCCAGAACACCGGGGAGCTGTTTTTT. Its translation: CASSTQNTGELFF. The chain has TRBV7-2 and TRBJ2-2, with unresolved D. Germline-derived CDR1 and CDR2 are SGHTA and FQGNSA. V lost 5 bases to trimming and J lost 1 base, with 5 bases between them. The CDR3 extends over 13 amino acids. The entire variable domain, with the rest obtained from reference TRBV7-2 and TRBJ2-2, is as follows: GAGVSQSPSNKVTEKGKDVELRCDPISGHTALYWYRQSLGQGLEFLIYFQGNSAPDKSGLPSDRFSAERTGGSVSTLTIQRTQQEDSAVYLCASSTQNTGELFFGEGSRLTVL.

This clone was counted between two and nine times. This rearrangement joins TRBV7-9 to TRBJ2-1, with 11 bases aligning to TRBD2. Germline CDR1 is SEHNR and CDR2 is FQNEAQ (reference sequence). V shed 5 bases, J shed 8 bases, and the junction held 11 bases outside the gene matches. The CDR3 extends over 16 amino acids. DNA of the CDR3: TGTGCCAGCAGCCCACCTTGGCTAGCGGGAGGACATGAGCAGTTCTTC. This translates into CASSPPWLAGGHEQFF.

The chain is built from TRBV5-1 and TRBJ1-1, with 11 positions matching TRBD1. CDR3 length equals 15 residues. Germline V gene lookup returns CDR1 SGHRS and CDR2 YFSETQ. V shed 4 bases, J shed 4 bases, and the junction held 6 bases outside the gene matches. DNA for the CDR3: TGCGCCAGCAGCCTGAAGGGACAGGGGGGCACTGAAGCTTTCTTT. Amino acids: CASSLKGQGGTEAFF.

The CDR3 sequence: CASSVQTADTQYF. The DNA of the CDR3 is TGTGCCAGCAGCGTTCAGACGGCAGATACGCAGTATTTT. The chain carries TRBV9 and TRBJ2-3, with D unresolved. The CDR3 covers 13 residues. From germline, CDR1 is SGDLS and CDR2 YYNGEE. V was shortened by 2 bases and J by 4 bases, with 8 bases between the two germline ends.

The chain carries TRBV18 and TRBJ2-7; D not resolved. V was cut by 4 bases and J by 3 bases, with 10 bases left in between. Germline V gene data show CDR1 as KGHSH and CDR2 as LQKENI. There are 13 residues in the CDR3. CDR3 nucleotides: TGTGCCAGCTCACGCGACCGGTACTACGAGCAGTACTTC. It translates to CASSRDRYYEQYF.

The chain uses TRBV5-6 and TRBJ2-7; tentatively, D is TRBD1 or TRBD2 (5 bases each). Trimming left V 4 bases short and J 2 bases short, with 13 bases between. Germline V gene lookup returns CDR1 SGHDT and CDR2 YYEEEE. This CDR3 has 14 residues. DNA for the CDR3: TGTGCCAGCAGCCCTGATGGGGGAACCTACGAGCAGTACTTC. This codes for CASSPDGGTYEQYF.